Following are 9 T cell receptor beta chains from one sample sequenced in a study of CD8 T cells in ankylosing spondylitis. One entry per CDR3 protein, called by TCRdb with MiXCR from the 5' RACE reads. The sample carries 200,000 to 250,000 distinct CDR3 sequences, under 30% recorded once. Sequencing used blood, either unsorted or a sorted T cell fraction (not recorded which). The source is a male donor with ankylosing spondylitis or in good health (not recorded which).

This clonotype was seen more than once but under ten times. The V call is TRBV11-2, the J call TRBJ2-5; TRBD2 might be the D (6 bases). CDR3 size: 16 residues. Trimming removed 2 bases at V and 4 bases at J, with 17 bases between. The germline V gene has CDR1 SGHAT and CDR2 FQNNGV. The CDR3 region has the DNA TGTGCCAGCAGCTTACTCCCTTCCGGGAGTGGAGAGACCCAGTACTTC. This translates into CASSLLPSGSGETQYF.

The chain carries TRBV14 and TRBJ2-7; no reliable D call. V dropped 2 bases and J dropped 6 bases, with 14 bases sitting between them. Germline V gene lookup returns CDR1 SGHDN and CDR2 FVKESK. The CDR3 is 14 residues long. Written as DNA, the CDR3 is TGTGCCAGCAGCCAAACCCCCTGGCTCGGCGAGCAGTACTTC. This sequence encodes CASSQTPWLGEQYF. Full variable domain (missing parts from reference TRBV14 and TRBJ2-7): EAGVTQFPSHSVIEKGQTVTLRCDPISGHDNLYWYRRVMGKEIKFLLHFVKESKQDESGMPNNRFLAERTGGTYSTLKVQPAELEDSGVYFCASSQTPWLGEQYFGPGTRLTVT.

The CDR3 here is CASSFTPAEQYF. In nucleotides, the CDR3 is TGTGCCAGCAGTTTTACCCCCGCGGAGCAGTACTTC. The rearrangement joins TRBV12-3 or TRBV12-4 to TRBJ2-7; no reliable D call. Trimming removed 3 bases from V and 7 bases from J, with 10 bases in between. CDR3 size: 12 residues.

The V gene is TRBV7-3, the J gene TRBJ2-1; 8 nucleotides agree with TRBD1. The CDR3 contains 17 residues. The trim removed 2 bases at V and 0 bases at J, leaving 6 bases unmatched. Per germline, CDR1 SGHTA and CDR2 FQGTGA. CDR3 nucleotides: TGTGCCAGCAGCTTATCCCGACAGGGGTTCTCCTACAATGAGCAGTTCTTC. Translation: CASSLSRQGFSYNEQFF. The full variable domain, completed using reference TRBV7-3 and TRBJ2-1, is GAGVSQTPSNKVTEKGKYVELRCDPISGHTALYWYRQSLGQGPEFLIYFQGTGAADDSGLPNDRFFAVRPEGSVSTLKIQRTERGDSAVYLCASSLSRQGFSYNEQFFGPGTRLTVL.

The gene calls are TRBV20-1 and TRBJ2-5; TRBD1 is a possible D gene (6 bases). The germline V gene has CDR1 DFQATT and CDR2 SNEGSKA (reference sequence). CDR3 length: 16 residues. The V and J ends lost 1 base and 2 bases respectively, with 17 bases between them. CDR3 DNA: TGCAGTGCTAGAGTGAGTGGGGGCAGACCTCAAGAGACCCAGTACTTC. This encodes CSARVSGGRPQETQYF.

In its sample, this clonotype was seen many times. The gene calls are TRBV5-1 and TRBJ2-7; D gene uncertain. The CDR3 is made up of 12 amino acids. Between the trimmed V and J ends, which lost 0 bases and 2 bases, there was a span of 3 bases. From germline, CDR1 is SGHRS and CDR2 YFSETQ. The CDR3: CASSLVPYEQYF. In DNA, the CDR3 is TGCGCCAGCAGCTTGGTCCCCTACGAGCAGTACTTC.

The rearrangement joins TRBV20-1 to TRBJ2-1; 10 bases align to TRBD2. Germline lookup yields CDR1 DFQATT and CDR2 SNEGSKA (reference sequence). CDR3 length equals 14 residues. The junction had 6 bases not matched to a gene; V was cut back by 3 bases and J by 7 bases. The DNA of the CDR3 is TGCAGTGCTAGCGATAGCGGGAGGATAAATGAGCAGTTCTTC. Encoded protein: CSASDSGRINEQFF.

J is TRBJ1-2 and V is TRBV27, with a tentative D call TRBD1 (5 bases). Germline lookup yields CDR1 MNHEY and CDR2 SMNVEV (reference sequence). The CDR3 is made up of 14 amino acids. V lost 5 bases to trimming and J lost 7 bases, with 17 bases between them. The CDR3 here is CASSIRSGRLGYTF. The CDR3 DNA sequence: TGTGCCAGCAGTATTCGCTCAGGGCGACTTGGCTACACCTTC.

This clonotype showed up many times. The CDR3 sequence: CASSLGTSGSAEQFF. The DNA for the CDR3 is TGCGCCAGCAGCCTAGGGACTAGCGGGAGCGCTGAGCAGTTCTTC. The V and J genes are TRBV5-1 and TRBJ2-1; 14 positions match TRBD2. Germline CDR1 SGHRS, CDR2 YFSETQ. The CDR3 has 15 amino acids. The V and J ends lost 4 bases and 9 bases, in that order; junction bases with no gene match: 6. The full variable domain, completed using reference TRBV5-1 and TRBJ2-1, is KAGVTQTPRYLIKTRGQQVTLSCSPISGHRSVSWYQQTPGQGLQFLFEYFSETQRNKGNFPGRFSGRQFSNSRSEMNVSTLELGDSALYLCASSLGTSGSAEQFFGPGTRLTVL.